The clone carrying this T cell receptor (beta chain) was recorded a few times. These data come from a study of T-cell reconstitution after alpha-beta-depleted transplantation in children. Germline CDR1 and CDR2: KGHDR and SFDVKD. The CDR3 runs to 16 residues. Trimming at V came to 5 bases and at J to 0 bases, leaving 3 bases not matched to a gene. TCRbeta library construction was performed incorporating unique molecular identifiers. TCRdb itself ran the PCR reads through MiXCR, one entry per CDR3 protein. This table has a few hundred thousand distinct CDR3 sequences, roughly 27% appearing once. The V and J genes are TRBV24-1 and TRBJ2-1; 10 bases are shared with TRBD2. Source: PBMCs, taken before TCRalphabeta/CD19-depleted stem cell transplant. The sequence was collected from a boy younger than two with Wiskott-Aldrich syndrome, due to receive a stem cell transplant. The CDR3 nucleotides read TGTGCCACCAGTGGTTCTAGCGGGAGCTCCTACAATGAGCAGTTCTTC. This encodes CATSGSSGSSYNEQFF.